This is a list of T cell receptor beta chains from one sample in a study of blood T cell repertoires in COVID-19. Some clones are missing from TCRdb's copy, which holds only in-frame ones; the method was immunoSEQ multiplex PCR. The table has about 220,000 clones, roughly 84% seen once. Sequences were obtained from peripheral blood. These receptors came from an elderly woman with acute or convalescent COVID-19. Both conserved end residues are part of each CDR3. Fields, in order: J gene, D gene, V gene, clone size, CDR3 DNA, CDR3 protein. A D gene is named only where the DNA matches it firmly. Expanded clones are given a class, and other clones once, few, many or no size at all.

>TRBJ2-2|.|TRBV5-5|.
TGTGCCAGCAGCCGGTCGGGGGGCGACACCGGGGAGCTGTTTTTT
CASSRSGGDTGELFF
>TRBJ1-5|.|TRBV12-5|.
TGTGCTAGTGGTTTGGTAGGACAGCGGCCCTATAGCAATCAGCCCCAGCATTTT
CASGLVGQRPYSNQPQHF
>TRBJ2-7|.|TRBV7-2|.
TGTGCCAGCAGCCCCCGGACTCCGTACGAGCAGTACTTC
CASSPRTPYEQYF
>TRBJ2-5|.|TRBV19|.
TGTGCCAGTAGTATCAGCACAGGGATCGAGACCCAGTACTTC
CASSISTGIETQYF
>TRBJ1-6|TRBD1|TRBV18|.
TGTGCCAGCTCACAGCAGGGGGCTGGTTCACCCCTCCACTTT
CASSQQGAGSPLHF
>TRBJ1-6|TRBD1|TRBV12-5|.
TGTGCTTCTACAGGGGGCGGCTCCTATAATTCACCCCTCCACTTT
CASTGGGSYNSPLHF
>TRBJ2-3|.|TRBV5-1|.
TGCGCCAGCAGCTTGGGACTAGATCGGGATACGCAGTATTTT
CASSLGLDRDTQYF
>TRBJ1-1|.|TRBV11-3|.
TGTGCCAGCAGCTCTGGGGCCGCGAACACTGAAGCTTTCTTT
CASSSGAANTEAFF
>TRBJ2-7|TRBD2|TRBV27|.
TGTGCCAGCAGACTCGGGGGGTCGAATAGGGACGAGCAGTACTTC
CASRLGGSNRDEQYF
>TRBJ2-7|.|TRBV11-2|few
TGTGCCAGCAGCATAACAGGGTCCCACGAGCAGTACTTC
CASSITGSHEQYF
>TRBJ1-4|.|TRBV7-8|.
TGTGCCAGCAGCTTCAATTGGGGCCAGGGTGAAAAACTGTTTTTT
CASSFNWGQGEKLFF
>TRBJ2-3|.|TRBV28|few
TGTGCCAGCAGTTTGCCCCTACAGGGATTCACAGATACGCAGTATTTT
CASSLPLQGFTDTQYF
>TRBJ1-3|.|TRBV19|.
TGTGCCAGTAGTACCCGGACACCAAACTCTGGAAACACCATATATTTT
CASSTRTPNSGNTIYF
>TRBJ2-5|TRBD1|TRBV4-2|few
TGTGCCAGCAGCCAAAGACAGGGAGACTCCCAAGAGACCCAGTACTTC
CASSQRQGDSQETQYF
>TRBJ2-7|.|TRBV19|.
TGTGCCAGTAGTATAGGGCAGACAGTCGAGCAGTACTTC
CASSIGQTVEQYF
>TRBJ2-5|.|TRBV2|.
TGTGCCAGCAGTTCCCTGAGGGTCCAAGAGACCCAGTACTTC
CASSSLRVQETQYF
>TRBJ2-1|.|TRBV9|.
TGTGCCAGCAACCCCACAGGTAACTCCTACAATGAGCAGTTCTTC
CASNPTGNSYNEQFF
>TRBJ1-2|TRBD1|TRBV11-2|.
TGTGCCAGCCTGGGACAGGGAACGCTTGGCTACACCTTC
CASLGQGTLGYTF
>TRBJ1-2|TRBD1|TRBV4-1|.
TGCGCCAGCAGCCAAGATCCCCTAGGACAGGCTAACTATGGCTACACCTTC
CASSQDPLGQANYGYTF
>TRBJ2-5|TRBD1|TRBV19|.
TGTGCCAGTGGGGAGACAGGGACCGGTCTAGAGACCCAGTACTTC
CASGETGTGLETQYF
>TRBJ1-5|TRBD1|TRBV15|few
TGTGCCACCAGCGGATCTTTTACGACAGGGCGCAATCAGCCCCAGCATTTT
CATSGSFTTGRNQPQHF
>TRBJ2-6|.|TRBV14|.
TGTGCCAGCAGCCAAGTGGGCCCGCCCGGGGCCAACGTCCTGACTTTC
CASSQVGPPGANVLTF
>TRBJ1-4|.|TRBV5-4|.
TGTGCCAGCAGCTTGGGTGGCCGAGGGGGACCTAATGAAAAACTGTTTTTT
CASSLGGRGGPNEKLFF
>TRBJ2-5|TRBD2|TRBV5-5|.
TGTGCCAGCAGCTTGGGAGGACTAGCTACGGAGACCCAGTACTTC
CASSLGGLATETQYF
>TRBJ1-6|.|TRBV6-4|.
TGTGCCAGCAGTGAAGGGCAGGGGAGAAATTCACCCCTCCACTTT
CASSEGQGRNSPLHF
>TRBJ1-3|TRBD1|TRBV11-2|.
TGTGCCAGCAGCTTAGCCCCCGACAGGGTTAACACCATATATTTT
CASSLAPDRVNTIYF